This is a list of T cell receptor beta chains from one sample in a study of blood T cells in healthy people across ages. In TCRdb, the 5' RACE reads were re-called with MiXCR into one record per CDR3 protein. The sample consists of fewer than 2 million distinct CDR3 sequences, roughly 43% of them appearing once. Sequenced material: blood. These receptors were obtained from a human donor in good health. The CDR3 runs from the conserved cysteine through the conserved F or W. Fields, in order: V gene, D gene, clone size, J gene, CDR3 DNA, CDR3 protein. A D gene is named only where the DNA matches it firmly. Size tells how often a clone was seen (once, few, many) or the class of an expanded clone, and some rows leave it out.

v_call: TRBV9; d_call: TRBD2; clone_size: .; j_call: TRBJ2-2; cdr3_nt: TGTGCCAGCAGCACGCATAGCGGGAGGCACACCGGGGAGCTGTTTTTT; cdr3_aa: CASSTHSGRHTGELFF
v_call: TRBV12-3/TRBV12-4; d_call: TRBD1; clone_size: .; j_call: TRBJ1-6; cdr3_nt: TGTGCCAGCAGTCCCGGGGCAGGGGGCAGTTCACCCCTCCACTTT; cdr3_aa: CASSPGAGGSSPLHF
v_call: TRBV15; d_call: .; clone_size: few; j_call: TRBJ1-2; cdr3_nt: TGTGCCACCAGCAGTCCCGGGACACACTATGGCTACACCTTC; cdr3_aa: CATSSPGTHYGYTF
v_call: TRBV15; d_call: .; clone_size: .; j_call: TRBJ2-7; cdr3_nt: TGTGCCACCAGCAGAGGGGACGAGCAGTACTTC; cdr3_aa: CATSRGDEQYF
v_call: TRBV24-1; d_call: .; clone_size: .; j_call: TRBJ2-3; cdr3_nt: TGTGCCACCCGAGCGGAAAACTCTGATACGCAGTATTTT; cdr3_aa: CATRAENSDTQYF
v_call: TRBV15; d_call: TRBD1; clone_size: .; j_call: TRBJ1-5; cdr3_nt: TGTGCCATCGGGACAGCCTCTTATCAGCCCCAGCATTTT; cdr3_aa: CAIGTASYQPQHF
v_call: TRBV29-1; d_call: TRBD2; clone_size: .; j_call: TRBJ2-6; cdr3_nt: TGCAGCGTTGAATGGGAGGGTACTGGGGCCAACGTCCTGACTTTC; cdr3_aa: CSVEWEGTGANVLTF
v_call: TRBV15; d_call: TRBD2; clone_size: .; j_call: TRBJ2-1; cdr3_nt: TGTGCCACCAGCCGACTAGCGGGAGATCACAATGAGCAGTTCTTC; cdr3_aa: CATSRLAGDHNEQFF
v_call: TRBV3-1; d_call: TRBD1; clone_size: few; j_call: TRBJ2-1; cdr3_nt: TGTGCCAGCAGCTTTACCGGGACAGGGGGTATTGAGCAGTTCTTC; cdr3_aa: CASSFTGTGGIEQFF
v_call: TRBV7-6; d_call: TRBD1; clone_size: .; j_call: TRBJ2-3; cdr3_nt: TGTGCCAGCAGCAGGACAGGATACACAGATACGCAGTATTTT; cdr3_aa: CASSRTGYTDTQYF
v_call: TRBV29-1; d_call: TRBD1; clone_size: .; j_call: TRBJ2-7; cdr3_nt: TGCAGCGCCAAAACAACGTCCCGGGACAGGGATGAGCAGTACTTC; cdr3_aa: CSAKTTSRDRDEQYF
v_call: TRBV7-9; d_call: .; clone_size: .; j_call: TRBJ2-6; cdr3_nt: TGTGCCAGCAGCTATACCTACTCTGGGGCCAACGTCCTGACTTTC; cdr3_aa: CASSYTYSGANVLTF
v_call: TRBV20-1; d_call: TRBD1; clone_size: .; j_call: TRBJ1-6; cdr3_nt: TGCAGTGCTAGAGCCCAGGGGGATCGAGATTCACCCCTCCACTTT; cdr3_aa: CSARAQGDRDSPLHF
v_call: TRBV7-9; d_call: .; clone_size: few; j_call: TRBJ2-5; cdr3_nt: TGTGCCAGCAGCTTAGCCTGGGGGAGGAGCCAAGAGACCCAGTACTTC; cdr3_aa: CASSLAWGRSQETQYF
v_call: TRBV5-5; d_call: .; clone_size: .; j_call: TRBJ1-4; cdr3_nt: TGTGCCAGCAGCTTGGACCGACGGGATAATGAAAAACTGTTTTTT; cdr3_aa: CASSLDRRDNEKLFF
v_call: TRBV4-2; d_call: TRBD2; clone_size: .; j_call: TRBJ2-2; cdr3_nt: TGTGCCAGCAGCCCTTTAGCGGGGGGTTGGGACACCGGGGAGCTGTTTTTT; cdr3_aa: CASSPLAGGWDTGELFF
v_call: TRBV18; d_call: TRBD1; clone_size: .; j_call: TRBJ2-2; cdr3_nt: TGTGCCAGCTCACCACGGACAGGGTGGACTGGGGAGCTGTTTTTT; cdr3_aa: CASSPRTGWTGELFF
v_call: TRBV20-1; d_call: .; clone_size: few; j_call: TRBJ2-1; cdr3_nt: TGCAGTGCTGGAGACCTCAATGAGCAGTTCTTC; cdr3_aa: CSAGDLNEQFF
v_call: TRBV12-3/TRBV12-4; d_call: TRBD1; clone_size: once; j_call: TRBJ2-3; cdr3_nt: TGTGCCAGCACTAAATCGGGACAGGGCACAGATGTGGAGTATTTT; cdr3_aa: CASTKSGQGTDVEYF
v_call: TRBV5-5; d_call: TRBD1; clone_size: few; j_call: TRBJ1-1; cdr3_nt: TGTGCCAGCAGCTTACGGGACAGGGGGCGCGAGATCGGTGAAGCTTTCTTT; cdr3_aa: CASSLRDRGREIGEAFF
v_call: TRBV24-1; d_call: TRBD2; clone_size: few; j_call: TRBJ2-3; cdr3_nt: TGTGCCACCGGGGACTACGGTGTAGGCGATACGCAGTATTTT; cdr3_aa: CATGDYGVGDTQYF
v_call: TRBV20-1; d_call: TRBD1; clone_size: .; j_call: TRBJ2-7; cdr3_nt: TGCAGTGCCGAACGAGGACAGGGTTCCTACGAGCAGTACTTC; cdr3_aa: CSAERGQGSYEQYF
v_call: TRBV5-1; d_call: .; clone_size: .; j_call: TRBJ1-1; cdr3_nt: TGCGCCAGCAGCTCCGAGGGGGGGACCACTGAAGCTTTCTTT; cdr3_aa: CASSSEGGTTEAFF
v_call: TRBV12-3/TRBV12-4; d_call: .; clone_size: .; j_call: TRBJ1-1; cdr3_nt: TGTGCCAGCCTGGGAGGGGCCCCGAACACTGAAGCTTTCTTT; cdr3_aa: CASLGGAPNTEAFF
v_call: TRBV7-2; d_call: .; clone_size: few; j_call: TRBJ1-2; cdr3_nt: TGTGCCAGCAGCCCCAGTCAGGGCCAGGGCGGCTACACCTTC; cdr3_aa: CASSPSQGQGGYTF
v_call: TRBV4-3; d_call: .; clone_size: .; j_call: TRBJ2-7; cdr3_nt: TGCGCCAGCAGCCAAGTATTGGGTAACTACGAGCAGTACTTC; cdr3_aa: CASSQVLGNYEQYF
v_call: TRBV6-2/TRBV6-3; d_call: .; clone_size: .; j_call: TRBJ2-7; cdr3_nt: TGTGCCAGCAGTTACCATACCTACGAGCAGTACTTC; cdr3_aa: CASSYHTYEQYF
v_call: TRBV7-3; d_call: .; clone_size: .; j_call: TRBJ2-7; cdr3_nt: TGTGCCAGCAGTCTACGGACGTATACCTACGAGCAGTACTTC; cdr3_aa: CASSLRTYTYEQYF
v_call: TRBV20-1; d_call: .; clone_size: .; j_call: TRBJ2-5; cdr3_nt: TGCAGTGCGCTTGGCAGTTTTGAGACCCAGTACTTC; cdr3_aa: CSALGSFETQYF
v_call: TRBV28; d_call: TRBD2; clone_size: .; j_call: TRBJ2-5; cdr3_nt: TGTGCCAGCAGTGGTGGGGGACTAGCGGGGGAAGCCCAAGAGACCCAGTACTTC; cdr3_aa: CASSGGGLAGEAQETQYF
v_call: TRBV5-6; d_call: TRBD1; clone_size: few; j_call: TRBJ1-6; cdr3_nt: TGTGCCAGCAGCCGGGACAGGTTCCTTCAAGCCCTCCACTTT; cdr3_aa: CASSRDRFLQALHF
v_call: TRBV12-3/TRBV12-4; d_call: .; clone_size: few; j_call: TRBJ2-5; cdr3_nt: TGTGCCAGCAGTTCGTATCATCAAGAGACCCAGTACTTC; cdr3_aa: CASSSYHQETQYF
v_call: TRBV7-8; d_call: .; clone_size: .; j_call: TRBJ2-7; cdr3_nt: TGTGCCAGCAGCTTAGTGGCCACGGGCTACGAGCAGTACTTC; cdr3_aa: CASSLVATGYEQYF
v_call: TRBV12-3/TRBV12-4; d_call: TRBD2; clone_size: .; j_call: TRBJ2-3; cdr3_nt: TGTGCCAGCAGTTCTATGACTAGCGGGGGACGCACAGATGCGCAGTATTTT; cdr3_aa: CASSSMTSGGRTDAQYF
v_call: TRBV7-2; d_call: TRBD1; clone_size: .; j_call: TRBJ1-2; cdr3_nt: TGTGCCAGCAGCACCCGGACAGGGGGCGCAGGTGGCTACACCTTC; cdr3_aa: CASSTRTGGAGGYTF
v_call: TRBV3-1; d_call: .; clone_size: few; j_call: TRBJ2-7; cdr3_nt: TGTGCCAGCAGCCAAGATCCACTGGGCTACGAGCAGTACTTC; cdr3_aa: CASSQDPLGYEQYF
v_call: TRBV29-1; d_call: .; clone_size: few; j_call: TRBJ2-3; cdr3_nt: TGCAGCGTCCGTCAAGTACTCACAGATACGCAGTATTTT; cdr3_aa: CSVRQVLTDTQYF
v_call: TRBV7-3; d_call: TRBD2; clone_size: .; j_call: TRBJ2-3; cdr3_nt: TGTGCCAGCAGCTTAAGGCGGGGGGGGGATACGCAGTATTTT; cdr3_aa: CASSLRRGGDTQYF
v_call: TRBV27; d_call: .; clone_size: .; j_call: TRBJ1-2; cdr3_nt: TGTGCCAGCAGGTCAGGGACTAACTATGGCTACACCTTC; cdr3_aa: CASRSGTNYGYTF
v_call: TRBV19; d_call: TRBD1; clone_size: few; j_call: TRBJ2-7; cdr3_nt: TGTGCCAGCAGCATAGGACAGGGTTCGTACGAGCAGTACTTC; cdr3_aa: CASSIGQGSYEQYF
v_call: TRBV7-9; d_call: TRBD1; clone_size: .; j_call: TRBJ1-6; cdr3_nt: TGTGCCAGCAGCTTGGGGCAGGGGGGCCCAAATTCACCCCTCCACTTT; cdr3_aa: CASSLGQGGPNSPLHF
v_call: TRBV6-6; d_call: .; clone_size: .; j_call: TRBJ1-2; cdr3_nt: TGTGCCAGCAGTCAGGGCATGCCCCATCCCACCTTC; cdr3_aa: CASSQGMPHPTF
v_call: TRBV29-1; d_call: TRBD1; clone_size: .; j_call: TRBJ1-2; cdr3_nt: TGCAGCGTTGAAGACGGACAGGGCATCGAGGGGGATGGCTACACCTTC; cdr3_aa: CSVEDGQGIEGDGYTF
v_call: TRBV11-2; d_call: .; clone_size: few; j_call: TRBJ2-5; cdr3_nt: TGTGCCAGCAGCTTAATTAGTGACGGGGAGTACTTC; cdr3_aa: CASSLISDGEYF
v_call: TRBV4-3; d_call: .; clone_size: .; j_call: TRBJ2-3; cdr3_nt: TGCGCCAGCAGCCAGAGGGGGACCGGGGCAGATACGCAGTATTTT; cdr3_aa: CASSQRGTGADTQYF
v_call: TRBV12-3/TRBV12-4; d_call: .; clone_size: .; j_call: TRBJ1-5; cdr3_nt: TGTGCCAGCAGTCTCTCAGGGGTTCTGGGCAATCAGCCCCAGCATTTT; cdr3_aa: CASSLSGVLGNQPQHF
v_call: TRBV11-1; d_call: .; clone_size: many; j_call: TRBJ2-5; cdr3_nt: TGTGCCAGCACCGTTGACAGGAGCCAAGAGACCCAGTACTTC; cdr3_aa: CASTVDRSQETQYF
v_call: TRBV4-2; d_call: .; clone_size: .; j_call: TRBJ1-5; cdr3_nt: TGTGCCAGCAGCCAATACCAGGGAAACAATCAGCCCCAGCATTTT; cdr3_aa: CASSQYQGNNQPQHF
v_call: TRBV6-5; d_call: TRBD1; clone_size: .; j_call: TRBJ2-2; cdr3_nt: TGTGCCAGCAGTCAAGGGACAGCCTACACCGGGGAGCTGTTTTTT; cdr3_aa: CASSQGTAYTGELFF
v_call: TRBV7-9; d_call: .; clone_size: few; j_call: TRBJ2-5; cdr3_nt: TGTGCCAGCAGCGATCCTGCTAGCCGAAATCCCCAAGAGACCCAGTACTTC; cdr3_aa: CASSDPASRNPQETQYF
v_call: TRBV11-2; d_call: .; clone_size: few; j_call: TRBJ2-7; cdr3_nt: TGTGCCAGCAGCTTAGATGGGGGCCTCTGGGACGAGCAGTACTTC; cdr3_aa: CASSLDGGLWDEQYF
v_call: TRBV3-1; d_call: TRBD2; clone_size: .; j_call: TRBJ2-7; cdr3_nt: TGTGCCAGCAGCCTAGACCTAGCGGGGGGTCTTTCCTACGAGCAGTACTTC; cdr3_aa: CASSLDLAGGLSYEQYF